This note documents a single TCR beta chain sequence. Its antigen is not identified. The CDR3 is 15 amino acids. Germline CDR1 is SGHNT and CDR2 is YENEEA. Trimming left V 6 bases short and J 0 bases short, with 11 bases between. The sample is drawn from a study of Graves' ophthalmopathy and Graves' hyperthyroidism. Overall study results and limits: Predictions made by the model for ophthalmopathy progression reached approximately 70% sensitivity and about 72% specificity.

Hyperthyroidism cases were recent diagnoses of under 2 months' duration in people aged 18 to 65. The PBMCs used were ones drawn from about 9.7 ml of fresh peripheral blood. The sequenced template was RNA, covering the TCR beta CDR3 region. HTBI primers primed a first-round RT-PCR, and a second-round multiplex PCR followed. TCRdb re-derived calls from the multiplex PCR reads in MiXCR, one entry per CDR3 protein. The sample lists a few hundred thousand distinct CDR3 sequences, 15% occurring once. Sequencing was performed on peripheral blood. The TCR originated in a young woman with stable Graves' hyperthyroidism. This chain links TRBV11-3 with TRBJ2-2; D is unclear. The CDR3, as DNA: TGTGCCAGCAGGACCCGGTTCGCGAACACCGGGGAGCTGTTTTTT. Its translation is CASRTRFANTGELFF.